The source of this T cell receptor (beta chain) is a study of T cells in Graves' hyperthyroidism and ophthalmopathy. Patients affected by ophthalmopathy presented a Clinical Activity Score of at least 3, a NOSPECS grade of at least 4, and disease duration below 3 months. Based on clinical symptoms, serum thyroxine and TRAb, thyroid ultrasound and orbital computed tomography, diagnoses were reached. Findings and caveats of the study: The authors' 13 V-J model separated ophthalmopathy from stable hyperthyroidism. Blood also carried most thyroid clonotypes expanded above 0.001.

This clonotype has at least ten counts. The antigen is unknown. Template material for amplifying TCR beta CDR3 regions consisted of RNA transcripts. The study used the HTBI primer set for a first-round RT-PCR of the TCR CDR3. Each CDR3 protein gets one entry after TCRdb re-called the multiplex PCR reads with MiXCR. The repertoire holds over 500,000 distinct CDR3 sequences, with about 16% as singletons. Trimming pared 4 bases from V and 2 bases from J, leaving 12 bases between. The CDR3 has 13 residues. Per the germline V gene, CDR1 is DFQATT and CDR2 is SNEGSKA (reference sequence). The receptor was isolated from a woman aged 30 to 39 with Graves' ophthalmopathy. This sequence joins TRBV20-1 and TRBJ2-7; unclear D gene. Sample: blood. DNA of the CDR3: TGCAGTGCTAACTCTAGGGAAACCTACGAGCAGTACTTC. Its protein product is CSANSRETYEQYF.